These T cell receptor beta chains were read from a single sample in a study of T cell changes during pregnancy in multiple sclerosis. Here immunoSEQ multiplex PCR was the method, and the copy in TCRdb shows in-frame clones only, minus some. The sample holds 65,000 to 90,000 clones, roughly 91% seen once. The sequencing used CD4+ T cells from peripheral blood mononuclear cells, collected after pregnancy. All receptors come from a female donor with multiple sclerosis, enrolled in a pregnancy study. Each CDR3 is given with its conserved first and last residue. The order of the fields is clone size, V gene, D gene, J gene, CDR3 protein, CDR3 DNA. A D gene is named only where the DNA matches it firmly. Some rows have no size entry. The others give once, few or many, or a class for an expanded clone.

clone size: once; V gene: TRBV19; D gene: TRBD1; J gene: TRBJ2-7; CDR3 protein: CASRPGQGAKQYF; CDR3 DNA: TGTGCCAGTAGACCGGGACAGGGCGCCAAGCAGTACTTC
clone size: -; V gene: TRBV10-1; D gene: TRBD2; J gene: TRBJ2-2; CDR3 protein: CASSDEGRGTGELFF; CDR3 DNA: TGCGCCAGCAGTGATGAGGGGAGGGGCACCGGGGAGCTGTTTTTT
clone size: -; V gene: TRBV7-9; D gene: -; J gene: TRBJ1-1; CDR3 protein: CASSLQRDTEAFF; CDR3 DNA: TGTGCCAGCAGCTTACAGAGGGACACTGAAGCTTTCTTT
clone size: -; V gene: TRBV4-1; D gene: TRBD2; J gene: TRBJ2-3; CDR3 protein: CASSQDGPSGEADTQYF; CDR3 DNA: TGCGCCAGCAGCCAAGACGGGCCTAGCGGGGAGGCAGATACGCAGTATTTT
clone size: -; V gene: TRBV5-1; D gene: -; J gene: TRBJ2-1; CDR3 protein: CASSSYLQGNREQFF; CDR3 DNA: TGCGCCAGCAGCTCGTACTTACAGGGTAATCGTGAGCAGTTCTTC
clone size: -; V gene: TRBV23-1; D gene: TRBD1; J gene: TRBJ2-7; CDR3 protein: CASSQGLQGSGEQYF; CDR3 DNA: TGCGCCAGCAGTCAAGGGTTACAGGGGAGTGGCGAGCAGTACTTC
clone size: -; V gene: TRBV28; D gene: -; J gene: TRBJ2-6; CDR3 protein: CASSFRTAVSGANVLTF; CDR3 DNA: TGTGCCAGCAGTTTCCGGACAGCCGTCTCTGGGGCCAACGTCCTGACTTTC
clone size: -; V gene: TRBV10-3; D gene: TRBD2; J gene: TRBJ2-5; CDR3 protein: CAISPSYGGLEETQYF; CDR3 DNA: TGTGCCATCTCCCCCTCATACGGGGGGTTGGAAGAGACCCAGTACTTC
clone size: -; V gene: TRBV9; D gene: TRBD2; J gene: TRBJ2-3; CDR3 protein: CASSVEGRWGGATDTQYF; CDR3 DNA: TGTGCCAGCAGCGTAGAGGGTCGGTGGGGGGGAGCCACAGATACGCAGTATTTT
clone size: once; V gene: TRBV11-3; D gene: -; J gene: TRBJ2-5; CDR3 protein: CASSLDPQAIQYF; CDR3 DNA: TGTGCCAGCAGCTTAGATCCTCAGGCGATCCAGTACTTC
clone size: -; V gene: TRBV6-4; D gene: TRBD1; J gene: TRBJ2-1; CDR3 protein: CASSADREVNEQFF; CDR3 DNA: TGTGCCAGCAGCGCGGACAGGGAAGTCAATGAGCAGTTCTTC
clone size: -; V gene: TRBV5-5; D gene: -; J gene: TRBJ2-4; CDR3 protein: CASSLGAGIAKNIQYF; CDR3 DNA: TGTGCCAGCAGCTTGGGCGCAGGGATAGCCAAAAACATTCAGTACTTC
clone size: -; V gene: TRBV29-1; D gene: TRBD2; J gene: TRBJ2-5; CDR3 protein: CSVAGLAAQALTQYF; CDR3 DNA: TGCAGCGTTGCCGGACTAGCGGCCCAGGCATTGACCCAGTACTTC
clone size: -; V gene: TRBV6-1; D gene: -; J gene: TRBJ1-1; CDR3 protein: CASIPRGGANTEAFF; CDR3 DNA: TGTGCCAGCATCCCCCGCGGGGGTGCGAACACTGAAGCTTTCTTT
clone size: -; V gene: TRBV19; D gene: TRBD2; J gene: TRBJ2-2; CDR3 protein: CASSTPAGANTGELFF; CDR3 DNA: TGTGCCAGTAGTACCCCTGCGGGGGCGAACACCGGGGAGCTGTTTTTT
clone size: -; V gene: TRBV10-3; D gene: TRBD2; J gene: TRBJ2-3; CDR3 protein: CAISPLADSTDTQYF; CDR3 DNA: TGTGCCATCAGCCCACTAGCGGATAGCACAGATACGCAGTATTTT
clone size: few; V gene: TRBV2; D gene: -; J gene: TRBJ2-1; CDR3 protein: CASRLVGNEQFF; CDR3 DNA: TGTGCCAGCAGGCTAGTGGGCAATGAGCAGTTCTTC
clone size: -; V gene: TRBV7-6; D gene: -; J gene: TRBJ2-7; CDR3 protein: CASSLAGSTYEQYF; CDR3 DNA: TGTGCCAGCAGCTTAGCGGGCAGCACTTACGAGCAGTACTTC
clone size: -; V gene: TRBV30; D gene: -; J gene: TRBJ1-5; CDR3 protein: CAWSVQANQPQHF; CDR3 DNA: TGTGCCTGGAGTGTACAGGCCAATCAGCCCCAGCATTTT
clone size: -; V gene: TRBV28; D gene: -; J gene: TRBJ2-1; CDR3 protein: CASSLNRDGEQFF; CDR3 DNA: TGTGCCAGCAGCCTCAACAGGGACGGAGAGCAGTTCTTC
clone size: -; V gene: TRBV2; D gene: -; J gene: TRBJ2-1; CDR3 protein: CASSGLRYNEQFF; CDR3 DNA: TGTGCCAGCAGTGGACTACGGTACAATGAGCAGTTCTTC
clone size: -; V gene: TRBV28; D gene: -; J gene: TRBJ2-7; CDR3 protein: CASSGGAGSEVEQYF; CDR3 DNA: TGTGCCAGCAGTGGGGGAGCCGGGAGCGAGGTCGAGCAGTACTTC
clone size: -; V gene: TRBV6-1; D gene: -; J gene: TRBJ2-1; CDR3 protein: CASSAAGRRYEQFF; CDR3 DNA: TGTGCCAGCAGTGCGGCGGGAAGAAGATATGAGCAGTTCTTC
clone size: -; V gene: TRBV10-3; D gene: -; J gene: TRBJ2-1; CDR3 protein: CAISDGRETMNYNEQFF; CDR3 DNA: TGTGCCATCAGTGACGGAAGGGAGACTATGAACTACAATGAGCAGTTCTTC
clone size: -; V gene: TRBV30; D gene: -; J gene: TRBJ2-1; CDR3 protein: CAWSVLRGNEQFF; CDR3 DNA: TGTGCCTGGAGTGTACTCAGAGGGAATGAGCAGTTCTTC
clone size: -; V gene: TRBV19; D gene: -; J gene: TRBJ2-7; CDR3 protein: CASSTPGGSYEQYF; CDR3 DNA: TGTGCCAGTAGTACCCCTGGCGGCTCCTACGAGCAGTACTTC
clone size: -; V gene: TRBV28; D gene: -; J gene: TRBJ1-2; CDR3 protein: CASSQFEGGVNYGYTF; CDR3 DNA: TGTGCCAGCAGCCAGTTTGAGGGGGGGGTTAACTATGGCTACACCTTC